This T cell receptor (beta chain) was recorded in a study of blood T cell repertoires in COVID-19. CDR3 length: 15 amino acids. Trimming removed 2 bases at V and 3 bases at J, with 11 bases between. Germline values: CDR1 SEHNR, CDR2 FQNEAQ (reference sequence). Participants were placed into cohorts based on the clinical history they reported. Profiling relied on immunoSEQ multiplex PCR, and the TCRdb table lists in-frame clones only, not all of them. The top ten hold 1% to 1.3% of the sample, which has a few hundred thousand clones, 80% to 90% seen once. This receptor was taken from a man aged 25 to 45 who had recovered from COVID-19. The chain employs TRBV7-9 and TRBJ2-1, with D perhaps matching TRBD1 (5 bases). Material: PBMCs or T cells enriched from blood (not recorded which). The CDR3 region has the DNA TGTGCCAGCAGCTTATTCCCGGACAACTACAATGAGCAGTTCTTC. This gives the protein CASSLFPDNYNEQFF.